Presented here are 10 T cell receptor beta chains from one specimen sequenced in a study of cytomegalovirus exposure and HLA in healthy donors. PCR was performed using 60 Vbeta and 13 Jbeta primers. Measured with immunoSEQ multiplex PCR; TCRdb has only the in-frame clones, and not every one. The sample holds about 150,000 clones, around four fifths seen once. Sequencing was performed on PBMCs. All receptors derive from a man aged 40-50 years in good health and CMV-seronegative.

V gene TRBV28 combines with J gene TRBJ2-7; no clear D gene. The CDR3 length is 13 residues. Per the germline V gene, CDR1 is MDHEN and CDR2 is SYDVKM. V lost 6 bases and J lost 6, with 15 bases in between. The CDR3 DNA reads TGTGCCAGCAGCCCTAGAGGAAGTGGCGAGCAGTACTTC. Encoded protein: CASSPRGSGEQYF.

About this clone: Additional DNA sequences in this sample encode the identical CDR3. The rearrangement uses TRBV5-6 and TRBJ2-1; 7 nucleotides line up with TRBD2. Trimming took 0 bases from V and 0 from J; bases not matched to a gene: 3. Germline-derived CDR1 and CDR2 are SGHDT and YYEEEE. The CDR3 consists of 16 residues. CDR3 amino acids: CASSLGVAGSYNEQFF. The DNA for the CDR3 is TGTGCCAGCAGCTTGGGCGTAGCGGGCTCCTACAATGAGCAGTTCTTC.

V and J are TRBV5-8 and TRBJ1-5; D is uncertain. This CDR3 comprises 15 residues. V was clipped by 1 base and J by 0 bases, with 8 bases between them. The germline V gene has CDR1 SGHTS and CDR2 YDEGEE. CDR3 DNA sequence: TGTGCCAGCAGCTTGACCGACTATAGCAATCAGCCCCAGCATTTT. Its protein is CASSLTDYSNQPQHF. Drawing the rest from reference TRBV5-8 and TRBJ1-5, the complete variable domain is EAGVTQSPTHLIKTRGQQATLRCSPISGHTSVYWYQQALGLGLQFLLWYDEGEERNRGNFPPRFSGRQFPNYSSELNVNALELEDSALYLCASSLTDYSNQPQHFGDGTRLSIL.

In its sample, this clone was seen once. This chain uses TRBV4-2 with TRBJ2-1, with TRBD2 matching over 12 bases. Germline V CDR1 and CDR2: LGHNA, YNFKEQ. J gave up 7 bases and V 0 bases, and 13 bases lay outside the gene matches. CDR3 length: 19 amino acids. In nucleotides, the CDR3 is TGTGCCAGCAGCCAAGAGGTCGGTAGTCTAGCGGGAGGGCCTAATGAGCAGTTCTTC. Encoded protein: CASSQEVGSLAGGPNEQFF.

This chain connects TRBV28 to TRBJ2-3, with D possibly TRBD2 on 6 matching bases. V lost 6 bases and J lost 1, with 14 bases in between. CDR1 and CDR2 (germline): MDHEN, SYDVKM. This CDR3 contains 15 residues. Here the CDR3 reads CASSVGTARTDTQYF. The CDR3 DNA reads as TGTGCCAGCAGCGTTGGGACTGCACGCACAGATACGCAGTATTTT.

The chain links TRBV7-2 to TRBJ1-2; 12 bases are a match to TRBD1. The CDR3 extends over 16 amino acids. In germline, CDR1 is SGHTA, CDR2 FQGNSA. Trimming at V came to 5 bases and at J to 5 bases, leaving 9 bases not matched to a gene. Here the CDR3 reads CASSPRGQGALYGYTF. The CDR3 nucleotides are TGTGCCAGCAGCCCTAGGGGACAGGGGGCGCTTTATGGCTACACCTTC.

This chain links TRBV7-3 with TRBJ2-1; TRBD2 aligns across 9 bases. Germline CDR1 reads SGHTA; CDR2 reads FQGTGA. V shed 5 bases and J 4 bases; nucleotides not matched to a gene: 9. The CDR3 loop spans 16 amino acids. The CDR3 coding sequence is TGTGCCAGCAGCCCCTCCCTAGCGGGGTTTTACAATGAGCAGTTCTTC. Protein product: CASSPSLAGFYNEQFF.

This clone occurred a few times. The V and J genes are TRBV11-2 and TRBJ2-3; 12 positions agree with TRBD2. The CDR3 length is 17 residues. Looked up from germline, CDR1 is SGHAT and CDR2 is FQNNGV. V was pared by 0 bases and J by 4 bases, with 5 bases of the junction left unmatched. This CDR3 is CASSLETSGSPSDTQYF. In DNA, the CDR3 is TGTGCCAGCAGCTTAGAGACTAGCGGGAGTCCTTCAGATACGCAGTATTTT.

The chain is built from TRBV29-1 and TRBJ2-4; 10 bases are shared with TRBD1. This CDR3 has 13 amino acids. The germline gives CDR1 SQVTM, CDR2 ANQGSEA. V lost 7 bases and J lost 7; bases outside the gene matches: 7. This CDR3 reads CSARPGQGNIQYF. In DNA form, the CDR3 reads TGCAGCGCCCGACCGGGACAGGGGAACATTCAGTACTTC.

CDR3 in amino acids: CASSAGRDRGETQYF. CDR3 DNA sequence: TGTGCCAGCAGCGCGGGGAGGGACAGGGGAGAGACCCAGTACTTC. V gene TRBV5-4 combines with J gene TRBJ2-5; 10 positions match TRBD1. The junction had 7 bases not matched to a gene; V was cut back by 4 bases and J by 4 bases. CDR3 length: 15 amino acids. The germline gives CDR1 SGHNT, CDR2 YYREEE (reference sequence).